The clone carrying this TCR beta chain was found once. Its antigen is undetermined. The data derive from a study of graft-versus-host responses after intestinal transplantation. About the research overall: The recipients all started with anti-thymocyte globulin induction and then took tacrolimus and steroids for two to four years. Overall study results and limits: The presence of high graft-versus-host to host-versus-graft clonal ratios in allografts characterized patients with graft-donor T cell macrochimerism.

Produced via immunoSEQ multiplex PCR; TCRdb's table is partial and in-frame only. Of about 70,000 clones listed, 85% to 90% were seen once; the top ten hold around 4%. This clonotype was obtained from a human donor who was the organ donor for an intestinal transplant. The sequencing here drew on unstimulated CD8+ T cells sorted from spleen or lymph node cells, taken before transplant.

CDR3 amino acids: CASRGRDRGRRDSGYTF. The CDR3 DNA is TGTGCCAGCAGGGGCCGGGACAGGGGGCGCAGGGATTCTGGCTACACCTTC. The V gene is TRBV2, the J gene TRBJ1-2, with 12 nucleotides matching TRBD1. Germline CDR1 reads SNHLY; CDR2 reads FYNNEI. V was pared by 6 bases and J by 7 bases, with 15 bases of the junction left unmatched. The CDR3 has 17 residues.